Each of the 20 T cell receptor beta chains below was sequenced from the same sample in a study of cytomegalovirus exposure and HLA in healthy donors. The PCR contained 60 Vbeta and 13 Jbeta primers. Method: immunoSEQ multiplex PCR; TCRdb's copy keeps in-frame clones and lacks some. The sample holds 100,000 to 150,000 clones. The material sequenced was PBMCs. The receptors shown here come from a man aged 18 to 30 in good health and CMV-seronegative.

V usage is TRBV4-3 and J usage is TRBJ1-1; possible D gene TRBD1, 6 bases. Trimming shortened V by 0 bases and J by 11 bases, and 13 bases separated the two germline ends. Germline V gene lookup returns CDR1 LGHNA and CDR2 YSLEER. The CDR3 runs to 13 residues. In DNA, the CDR3 is TGCGCCAGCAGCCAAGACAGGGGTGTGGAGGCTTTCTTT. Translating gives CASSQDRGVEAFF.

This chain uses TRBV27 with TRBJ2-7; 7 bases are shared with TRBD2. Germline-derived CDR1 and CDR2 are MNHEY and SMNVEV (reference sequence). The trim removed 7 bases at V and 7 bases at J, leaving 10 bases unmatched. This CDR3 comprises 13 residues. CDR3 region: CASKELASGEQYF. As DNA, the CDR3 is TGTGCCAGCAAGGAACTAGCGTCGGGTGAGCAGTACTTC.

The chain combines TRBV27 with TRBJ2-7; 9 bases are a match to TRBD1. Germline trimming cut 5 bases from V and 1 base from J; bases unmatched to any gene: 12. The CDR3 length is 17 residues. Per the germline V gene, CDR1 is MNHEY and CDR2 is SMNVEV (reference sequence). The CDR3 reads CASSPTTGTGLSYEQYF. The CDR3 nucleotides read TGTGCCAGCAGTCCAACCACCGGGACAGGGCTATCCTACGAGCAGTACTTC.

Here the CDR3 reads CASSLRDYASGYTF. CDR3 bases: TGTGCCAGCAGCTTAAGGGACTACGCATCTGGCTACACCTTC. V gene TRBV7-9 combines with J gene TRBJ1-2; possible D gene TRBD1, 5 bases. Germline V CDR1 and CDR2: SEHNR, FQNEAQ (reference sequence). The CDR3 is 14 amino acids. V gave up 2 bases and J gave up 7 bases, with 14 bases separating them. The full variable domain, its missing parts supplied by reference TRBV7-9 and TRBJ1-2, is DTGVSQNPRHKITKRGQNVTFRCDPISEHNRLYWYRQTLGQGPEFLTYFQNEAQLEKSRLLSDRFSAERPKGSFSTLEIQRTEQGDSAMYLCASSLRDYASGYTFGSGTRLTVV.

The chain couples TRBV28 to TRBJ1-1; the match to TRBD1 covers 7 bases. This CDR3 is built from 13 residues. V shed 6 bases, J shed 5 bases, and the junction held 6 bases outside the gene matches. The germline CDR1 and CDR2 sequences are MDHEN and SYDVKM. As DNA, the CDR3 is TGTGCCAGCAGGTACAGGGGTTGGACTGAAGCTTTCTTT. This codes for CASRYRGWTEAFF.

The chain recombines TRBV2 with TRBJ2-3; 7 bases fit TRBD2. This CDR3 is built from 14 residues. J gave up 6 bases and V 10 bases, and 13 bases lay outside the gene matches. The germline V gene encodes CDR1 SNHLY and CDR2 FYNNEI. In nucleotides, the CDR3 is TGTGCCACCGCTGGGCGGGGGAGCCCCGATACGCAGTATTTT. It specifies CATAGRGSPDTQYF.

This sequence joins TRBV28 and TRBJ1-3, with D unresolved. This CDR3 is 15 amino acids long. Germline assignment: CDR1 MDHEN and CDR2 SYDVKM. V was trimmed by 7 bases and J by 1 base, leaving 14 bases between them. The CDR3 sequence: CASTAGGISGNTIYF. Here the CDR3 DNA reads TGTGCCAGCACCGCGGGCGGGATATCTGGAAACACCATATATTTT.

The chain joins TRBV5-4 to TRBJ2-1, with TRBD2 matching 8 bases. From germline, CDR1 is SGHNT and CDR2 YYREEE (reference sequence). The V segment lost 2 bases and the J segment 8 bases; nucleotides outside the gene matches: 6. The CDR3 runs to 14 residues. CDR3 DNA: TGTGCCAGCAGCTTAAGGACTAGCTCCCATGAGCAGTTCTTC. Protein sequence: CASSLRTSSHEQFF.

The genes are TRBV28 and TRBJ1-5; perhaps TRBD1 as D (5 bases). Trimming removed 7 bases at V and 9 bases at J, with 13 bases between. The CDR3 spans 12 residues. The germline CDR1 and CDR2 sequences are MDHEN and SYDVKM. CDR3 residues: CASTFGGGPQHF. CDR3 bases: TGTGCCAGCACCTTCGGGGGGGGGCCCCAGCATTTT.

The CDR3 loop reads CSVSRDSTDTQYF. DNA of the CDR3: TGCAGCGTTTCCCGGGACAGTACAGATACGCAGTATTTT. The chain employs TRBV29-1 and TRBJ2-3, with 7 bases aligning to TRBD1. After removal of 5 bases from V and 3 bases from J, the junction contained 5 bases not matched to a gene. Germline-derived CDR1 and CDR2 are SQVTM and ANQGSEA. The CDR3 runs 13 residues.

The chain links TRBV15 to TRBJ1-5; D may be TRBD1 (5 bases). Looked up from germline, CDR1 is LNHNV and CDR2 is YYDKDF (reference sequence). The V end lost 3 bases, the J end lost 4 bases, and 10 bases lay between the germline ends. CDR3 length: 14 residues. CDR3 coding DNA: TGTGCCACCAGCAGTCGACAGTTTAATCAGCCCCAGCATTTT. As protein: CATSSRQFNQPQHF.

CDR3 in amino acids: CASSLGAGQGAGYGYTF. The CDR3, as DNA: TGTGCCAGCAGCTTGGGGGCGGGACAGGGGGCTGGCTATGGCTACACCTTC. This chain joins TRBV7-2 and TRBJ1-2, with 12 nucleotides matching TRBD1. From germline, CDR1 is SGHTA and CDR2 FQGNSA. CDR3 length equals 17 residues. Losses at the gene ends were 3 bases for V and 4 bases for J; bases not matched to a gene: 9.

The chain joins TRBV15 to TRBJ2-2, with 11 bases that match TRBD2. J lost 7 bases, V lost 1 base, and 8 bases had no gene match. Germline V gene sequence: CDR1 LNHNV, CDR2 YYDKDF (reference sequence). The CDR3 is made up of 17 amino acids. The CDR3, as DNA: TGTGCCACCAGCAGAGTAGGACTAGCGGGCATTGGCGGGGAGCTGTTTTTT. It specifies CATSRVGLAGIGGELFF.

The genes are TRBV5-1 and TRBJ2-7; 12 nucleotides agree with TRBD2. The CDR3 totals 16 residues. The germline gives CDR1 SGHRS, CDR2 YFSETQ. With V trimmed by 4 bases and J by 2 bases, 7 bases remained unmatched. The CDR3 protein is CASSPRTSGTPYEQYF. DNA for the CDR3: TGCGCCAGCAGCCCACGGACTAGCGGGACTCCCTACGAGCAGTACTTC.

The rearrangement links TRBV29-1 to TRBJ2-2, with D perhaps matching TRBD2 (6 bases). The CDR3 loop spans 16 amino acids. In germline, CDR1 is SQVTM, CDR2 ANQGSEA. Trimming shortened V by 4 bases and J by 0 bases, and 15 bases separated the two germline ends. The CDR3 sequence: CSVGTVGGPNTGELFF. The CDR3 DNA is TGCAGCGTTGGAACCGTGGGGGGTCCGAACACCGGGGAGCTGTTTTTT.

V gene TRBV5-5 combines with J gene TRBJ1-2; the D gene is possibly TRBD1 (5 bases). Germline V gene sequence: CDR1 SGHKS, CDR2 YYEKEE (reference sequence). The V gene lost 1 base and the J gene lost 8 bases, with 18 bases spanning the gap. This CDR3 is 15 amino acids long. The CDR3 here is CASSLSGGGRWGYTF. The CDR3 DNA reads TGTGCCAGCAGCTTGTCCGGCGGGGGAAGATGGGGCTACACCTTC.

The V gene is TRBV4-2, the J gene TRBJ1-5, with a weak D call TRBD1 (5 bases). The CDR3 has 14 amino acids. Germline V CDR1 and CDR2: LGHNA, YNFKEQ. Trimming stripped 1 base from V and 7 bases from J, with 11 bases between. The CDR3 DNA sequence: TGTGCCAGCAGCCAAGCCAGGGTCGGGCAGCCCCAGCATTTT. Translating gives CASSQARVGQPQHF.

The genes are TRBV29-1 and TRBJ2-1; TRBD2 matches 10 bases. This CDR3 is 15 amino acids long. With V trimmed by 1 base and J by 9 bases, 9 bases remained unmatched. Germline V gives CDR1 SQVTM, CDR2 ANQGSEA. CDR3 region: CSVEARLAGEGEQFF. The CDR3 nucleotides are TGCAGCGTTGAAGCCAGGCTAGCGGGAGAGGGTGAGCAGTTCTTC.

The rearrangement joins TRBV30 to TRBJ2-7; 11 nucleotides agree with TRBD1. This CDR3 contains 17 residues. Germline CDR1 reads GTSNPN; CDR2 reads SVGIG (reference sequence). J was trimmed by 0 bases and V by 8 bases; bases with no gene match: 15. The CDR3 protein is CAGGTLFGQGASYEQYF. The CDR3 nucleotides are TGTGCCGGGGGAACCTTATTTGGACAGGGGGCCTCCTACGAGCAGTACTTC.

The rearrangement uses TRBV7-9 and TRBJ2-7; D is perhaps TRBD2 (6 bases). Germline CDR1 reads SEHNR; CDR2 reads FQNEAQ (reference sequence). This CDR3 is built from 13 residues. Trimming removed 4 bases at V and 6 bases at J, with 13 bases between. The CDR3 bases are TGTGCCAGCAGCTCCCAGGCGGGGCTCGAGCAGTACTTC. This gives the protein CASSSQAGLEQYF.